Reported below is one TCR beta chain. Antigen specificity is unknown. The record originates from a study of radiotherapy plus CTLA-4 blockade in lung cancer. Background on the study: For about 18% of patients, objective responses occurred, and roughly 31% had disease control. Study-level points and caveats: Peripheral blood showed expansion of tumor-derived TCR clones after radiotherapy and ipilimumab.

Focal radiation and CTLA-4 blockade (ipilimumab) were tested in chemo-refractory metastatic non-small-cell lung cancer patients. Trimming pared 0 bases from V and 3 bases from J, leaving 10 bases between. The germline V gene encodes CDR1 SGHRS and CDR2 YFSETQ. The CDR3 has 15 amino acids. Clones were read by immunoSEQ multiplex PCR, and TCRdb kept only the in-frame ones, dropping some. The data hold about 45,000 clones, with 63% observed a single time. The source is a human donor with non-small cell lung cancer who had a partial response to radiotherapy plus ipilimumab. V is TRBV5-1 and J is TRBJ1-5; D possibly corresponds to TRBD1 (6 bases). Specimen: peripheral blood, collected from a patient treated with radiotherapy plus ipilimumab. This CDR3 is CASSLAGDPNQPQHF. The CDR3 DNA reads TGCGCCAGCAGCTTGGCAGGGGATCCCAATCAGCCCCAGCATTTT. Supplemented by reference TRBV5-1 and TRBJ1-5, the full variable domain reads KAGVTQTPRYLIKTRGQQVTLSCSPISGHRSVSWYQQTPGQGLQFLFEYFSETQRNKGNFPGRFSGRQFSNSRSEMNVSTLELGDSALYLCASSLAGDPNQPQHFGDGTRLSIL.